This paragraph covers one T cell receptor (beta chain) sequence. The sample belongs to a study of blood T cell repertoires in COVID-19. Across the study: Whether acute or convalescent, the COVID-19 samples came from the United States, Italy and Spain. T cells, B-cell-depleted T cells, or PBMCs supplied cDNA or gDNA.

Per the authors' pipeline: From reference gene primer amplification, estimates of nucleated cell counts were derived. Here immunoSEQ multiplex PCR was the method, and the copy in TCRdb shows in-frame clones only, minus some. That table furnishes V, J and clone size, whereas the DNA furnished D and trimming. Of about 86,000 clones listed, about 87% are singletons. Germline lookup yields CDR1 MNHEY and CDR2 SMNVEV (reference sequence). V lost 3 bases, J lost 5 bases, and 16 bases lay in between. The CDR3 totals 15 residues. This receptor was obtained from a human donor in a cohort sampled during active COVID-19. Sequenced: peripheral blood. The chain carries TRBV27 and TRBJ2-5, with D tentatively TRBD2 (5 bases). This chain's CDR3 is CASSFRGSYGETQYF. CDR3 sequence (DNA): TGTGCCAGCAGTTTCCGAGGGAGCTATGGGGAGACCCAGTACTTC.